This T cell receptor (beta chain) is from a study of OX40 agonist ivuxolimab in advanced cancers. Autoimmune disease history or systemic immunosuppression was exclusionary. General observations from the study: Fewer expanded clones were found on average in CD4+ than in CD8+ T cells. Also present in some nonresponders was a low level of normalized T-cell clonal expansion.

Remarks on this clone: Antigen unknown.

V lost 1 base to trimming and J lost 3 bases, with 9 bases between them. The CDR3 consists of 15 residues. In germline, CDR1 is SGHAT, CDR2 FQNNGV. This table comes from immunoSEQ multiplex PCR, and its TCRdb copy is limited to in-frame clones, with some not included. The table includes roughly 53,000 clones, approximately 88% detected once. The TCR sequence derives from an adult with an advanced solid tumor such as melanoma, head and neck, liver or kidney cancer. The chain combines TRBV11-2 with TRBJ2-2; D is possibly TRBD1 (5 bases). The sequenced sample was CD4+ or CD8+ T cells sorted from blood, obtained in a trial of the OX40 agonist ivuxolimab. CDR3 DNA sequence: TGTGCCAGCAGCTTAGGACAGTATGACACCGGGGAGCTGTTTTTT. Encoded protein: CASSLGQYDTGELFF.